The entry below describes one TCR beta chain. Its cognate antigen is unknown. This sample is drawn from a study of T-cell reconstitution after alpha-beta-depleted transplantation in children. Study-wide results and limits: Newly made T cells mostly supplied T-cell counts and diversity one year after transplant. As was reported, about two months after transplant, alpha-beta T cells came from several hundred expanded graft clones. High day-60 TCRbeta diversity in some patients came from surviving recipient T cells and thymic progenitors.

The library targeted TCRbeta and was prepared with unique molecular identifiers. MiXCR, run by TCRdb on the PCR reads, gives a single entry per CDR3 protein. The table has around 370,000 distinct CDR3 sequences, roughly 16% seen once. The CDR3 spans 16 residues. CDR1 is SGHTA, CDR2 FQGNSA, per germline. J gave up 2 bases and V 1 base, and 6 bases lay outside the gene matches. This TCR was sampled from a male patient aged 2-15 years who had a stem cell transplant for acute lymphoblastic leukemia, so the T cells may come from the graft donor. The V gene is TRBV7-2, the J gene TRBJ2-3; 7 bases map to TRBD2. The sample in question was PBMCs, mostly from graft donor cells, obtained 360 days after TCRalphabeta/CD19-depleted stem cell transplant. CDR3 nucleotide sequence: TGTGCCAGCAGCTTAGAAGCGGGACTCAACACAGATACGCAGTATTTT. Protein product: CASSLEAGLNTDTQYF.